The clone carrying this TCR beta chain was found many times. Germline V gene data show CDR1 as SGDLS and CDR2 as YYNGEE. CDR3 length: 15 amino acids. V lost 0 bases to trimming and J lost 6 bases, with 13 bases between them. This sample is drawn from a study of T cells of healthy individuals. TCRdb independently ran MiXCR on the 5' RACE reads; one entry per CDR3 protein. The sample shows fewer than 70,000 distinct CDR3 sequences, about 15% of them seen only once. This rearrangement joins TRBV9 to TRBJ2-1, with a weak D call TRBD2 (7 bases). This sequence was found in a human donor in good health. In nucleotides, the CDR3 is TGTGCCAGCAGCGTAGGCGGGGGCGGCCGCAATGAGCAGTTCTTC. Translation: CASSVGGGGRNEQFF.